Below, 19 T cell receptor beta chains from the same sample are listed, as sequenced in a study of CD8 T cells in ankylosing spondylitis. TCRdb processed the 5' RACE reads anew with MiXCR; each CDR3 protein has one entry. The top ten hold less than 7% of the sample, which has under 300,000 distinct CDR3 sequences, about 10% seen once. The sample consisted of blood, either unsorted or a sorted T cell fraction (not recorded which). These receptors came from a male donor with ankylosing spondylitis or in good health (not recorded which).

This clonotype was seen ten or more times. The chain employs TRBV7-3 and TRBJ2-1; the D is unclear. Germline V gene sequence: CDR1 SGHTA, CDR2 FQGTGA. V lost 5 bases and J lost 15, with 20 bases in between. The CDR3 sequence is 13 residues long. CDR3 nucleotides: TGTGCCAGCAGCCAATCGTTACCGGGCTGGACGTTCTTC. Encoded protein: CASSQSLPGWTFF. The entire variable domain, with the rest obtained from reference TRBV7-3 and TRBJ2-1, is as follows: GAGVSQTPSNKVTEKGKYVELRCDPISGHTALYWYRQSLGQGPEFLIYFQGTGAADDSGLPNDRFFAVRPEGSVSTLKIQRTERGDSAVYLCASSQSLPGWTFFGPGTRLTVL.

This clonotype was detected many times. The chain employs TRBV5-1 and TRBJ1-2; D not certain. Trimming removed 2 bases at V and 7 bases at J, with 18 bases between. Germline CDR1 and CDR2: SGHRS and YFSETQ. This CDR3 is 15 amino acids long. The CDR3 region is CASSLRPGSPFGYTF. DNA for the CDR3: TGCGCCAGCAGCTTAAGACCCGGATCGCCCTTTGGCTACACCTTC.

This clonotype was seen more than once but under ten times. V is TRBV5-5 and J is TRBJ2-5; the D gene is possibly TRBD2 (5 bases). This CDR3 spans 15 amino acids. The V and J ends lost 4 bases and 2 bases respectively, with 15 bases between them. Looked up from germline, CDR1 is SGHKS and CDR2 is YYEKEE (reference sequence). The CDR3 DNA is TGTGCCAGCAGCACCAGTTGGGGAGAACAAGAGACCCAGTACTTC. It specifies CASSTSWGEQETQYF.

This clonotype showed up many times. Here the CDR3 DNA reads TGCGCCAGCAGCTCCGGACAGGGGATCGATGAGCAGTTCTTC. Protein: CASSSGQGIDEQFF. V is TRBV5-1 and J is TRBJ2-1; 9 bases fit TRBD1. With 3 bases clipped from V and 8 bases from J, the junction kept 6 bases outside the gene matches. This CDR3 region has 14 residues. Germline CDR1 is SGHRS and CDR2 is YFSETQ.

The chain couples TRBV7-2 to TRBJ2-3; the D gene is possibly TRBD1 (5 bases). The CDR3 consists of 12 residues. Deletions cut 7 bases from V and 2 bases from J, with 7 bases between. Germline values: CDR1 SGHTA, CDR2 FQGNSA. The DNA of the CDR3 is TGTGCCAGCAAGACAGACACAGATACGCAGTATTTT. Protein product: CASKTDTDTQYF.

This clonotype came up many times. This chain links TRBV7-8 with TRBJ2-2; no firm D call. Trimming removed 0 bases from V and 6 bases from J, with 8 bases in between. Germline-derived CDR1 and CDR2 are SGHVS and FQNEAQ. The CDR3 runs 14 residues. CDR3 nucleotide sequence: TGTGCCAGCAGCTTAGCGCCTCTCCCCGGGGAGCTGTTTTTT. It encodes CASSLAPLPGELFF.

The chain recombines TRBV9 with TRBJ2-6; D not resolved. The V gene lost 2 bases and the J gene lost 3 bases, with 6 bases spanning the gap. CDR1 is SGDLS and CDR2 is YYNGEE in the germline V gene. The CDR3 is 14 residues long. In DNA form, the CDR3 reads TGTGCCAGCAGCGTCGGTCGTGGGGCCAACGTCCTGACTTTC. Its protein is CASSVGRGANVLTF.

The sample holds many counts of this clonotype. This chain links TRBV5-1 with TRBJ1-2; unclear D gene. Germline values: CDR1 SGHRS, CDR2 YFSETQ. The V end was cut by 1 base, the J end by 2 bases, with 12 bases between. The CDR3 sequence is 15 residues long. The CDR3 DNA follows: TGCGCCAGCAGCTTGTCGGGAAGCCGAAACTATGGCTACACCTTC. Its translation: CASSLSGSRNYGYTF.

This clonotype was counted at least ten times. The chain employs TRBV9 and TRBJ1-2; D may be TRBD1 (5 bases). V lost 0 bases, J lost 4 bases, and 10 bases lay in between. Germline V gene lookup returns CDR1 SGDLS and CDR2 YYNGEE. The CDR3 contains 14 residues. The CDR3 sequence is CASSVAREAYGYTF. The CDR3 DNA reads as TGTGCCAGCAGCGTAGCCAGGGAGGCCTATGGCTACACCTTC.

This clonotype was counted at least ten times. This chain uses TRBV4-1 with TRBJ2-1; the match to TRBD2 covers 7 bases. The germline V gene encodes CDR1 MGHRA and CDR2 YSYEKL. CDR3 length equals 16 residues. V was pared by 4 bases and J by 8 bases, with 14 bases of the junction left unmatched. The CDR3 DNA follows: TGCGCCAGCAGCCCCTGGGACTACGGAGGGGATCATGAGCAGTTCTTC. Its translation is CASSPWDYGGDHEQFF.

In the case of this clonotype: Here the CDR3 omits its conserved ending phenylalanine or tryptophan, so a read error is the likely source. V is TRBV27 and J is TRBJ1-1; D not resolved. The CDR3 spans 13 residues. Germline assignment: CDR1 MNHEY and CDR2 SMNVEV (reference sequence). CDR3 in DNA: TGTGCTAGCAGTTTAACTGTGAACACTGAAGCTTTCCTT. Protein: CASSLTVNTEAFL.

The CDR3 coding sequence is TGCAGCGTGCTCAGGGGGCTTAATTCACCCCTCCACTTT. It encodes CSVLRGLNSPLHF. The chain combines TRBV29-1 with TRBJ1-6; 8 nucleotides line up with TRBD1. V shed 6 bases and J 6 bases; nucleotides not matched to a gene: 4. The CDR3 is 13 residues long. The germline CDR1 and CDR2 sequences are SQVTM and ANQGSEA.

This clonotype was found many times. The chain carries TRBV29-1 and TRBJ1-1; D is perhaps TRBD1 (6 bases). The CDR3 totals 11 residues. Trimming removed 5 bases from V and 3 bases from J, with 7 bases in between. CDR1 SQVTM and CDR2 ANQGSEA come from the germline V gene. CDR3 loop: CSVRGDTEAFF. The CDR3 coding sequence is TGCAGCGTTAGGGGGGACACTGAAGCTTTCTTT.

There are many counts of this clonotype. The rearrangement links TRBV5-1 to TRBJ2-3; TRBD2 agrees at 7 bases. This CDR3 has 16 residues. J was trimmed by 0 bases and V by 4 bases; bases with no gene match: 8. Germline V gene data show CDR1 as SGHRS and CDR2 as YFSETQ. The CDR3 spells CASSAGRRGSTDTQYF. The CDR3 DNA reads as TGCGCCAGCAGCGCTGGCAGGCGGGGGAGCACAGATACGCAGTATTTT.

The genes are TRBV7-3 and TRBJ2-5, with D possibly matching TRBD2 (5 bases). The CDR3 loop spans 15 amino acids. The germline V gene has CDR1 SGHTA and CDR2 FQGTGA. The V gene lost 4 bases and the J gene lost 5 bases, with 17 bases spanning the gap. The CDR3 region is CASSYAGLVEETQYF. CDR3 nucleotides: TGTGCCAGCAGCTATGCGGGTTTAGTAGAGGAGACCCAGTACTTC. The entire variable domain, with the rest obtained from reference TRBV7-3 and TRBJ2-5, is as follows: GAGVSQTPSNKVTEKGKYVELRCDPISGHTALYWYRQSLGQGPEFLIYFQGTGAADDSGLPNDRFFAVRPEGSVSTLKIQRTERGDSAVYLCASSYAGLVEETQYFGPGTRLLVL.

This clonotype was seen repeatedly, ten times or more. The chain carries TRBV7-8 and TRBJ2-7; 7 nucleotides agree with TRBD2. Germline V gene data show CDR1 as SGHVS and CDR2 as FQNEAQ. The CDR3 has 13 residues. V shed 3 bases and J 4 bases; nucleotides not matched to a gene: 3. The CDR3 sequence is CASSFRGRYEQYF. CDR3 sequence (DNA): TGTGCCAGCAGCTTCCGCGGGAGATACGAGCAGTACTTC.

This clonotype was observed a handful of times. This rearrangement joins TRBV2 to TRBJ2-7, with a possible D match to TRBD2 (6 bases). Germline values: CDR1 SNHLY, CDR2 FYNNEI. The V gene lost 7 bases and the J gene lost 5 bases, with 15 bases spanning the gap. There are 13 residues in the CDR3. The DNA of the CDR3 is TGTGCCAGCACGGGGGAAATTGGGCACGAGCAGTACTTC. Translated: CASTGEIGHEQYF.

The sample holds many counts of this clonotype. The chain couples TRBV7-3 to TRBJ2-3, with a weak D call TRBD2 (5 bases). This CDR3 is 15 amino acids long. V was pared by 6 bases and J by 0 bases, with 13 bases between. Looked up from germline, CDR1 is SGHTA and CDR2 is FQGTGA. The CDR3 loop is CASRKSGVSTDTQYF. The CDR3 bases are TGTGCCAGCAGGAAGAGCGGAGTGAGCACAGATACGCAGTATTTT.

The chain is built from TRBV5-1 and TRBJ2-2; 8 nucleotides match TRBD1. CDR1 SGHRS and CDR2 YFSETQ come from the germline V gene. The trim removed 3 bases at V and 3 bases at J, leaving 10 bases unmatched. The CDR3 extends over 17 amino acids. This chain's CDR3 is CASSSGQAPLYTGELFF. The CDR3 DNA reads TGCGCCAGCAGCTCGGGACAGGCTCCCCTCTACACCGGGGAGCTGTTTTTT.